This T cell receptor (beta chain) originates from a study of blood T cell repertoires in COVID-19. The method was immunoSEQ multiplex PCR; TCRdb's version includes in-frame clones alone and lacks a portion of them. In the table there are some 130,000 clones, 70% to 80% of which are singletons. Germline V CDR1 and CDR2: SNHLY, FYNNEI. Trimming removed 6 bases from V and 5 bases from J, with 10 bases in between. The CDR3 has 13 residues. This clone has just a few counts. Material: peripheral blood. The TCR comes from a man in his 60s who had recovered from COVID-19. This chain joins TRBV2 and TRBJ2-2; tentative D call: TRBD2 (5 bases). CDR3 coding DNA: TGTGCCAGCAGCCGATGGGAGACCGGGGAGCTGTTTTTT. It specifies CASSRWETGELFF.